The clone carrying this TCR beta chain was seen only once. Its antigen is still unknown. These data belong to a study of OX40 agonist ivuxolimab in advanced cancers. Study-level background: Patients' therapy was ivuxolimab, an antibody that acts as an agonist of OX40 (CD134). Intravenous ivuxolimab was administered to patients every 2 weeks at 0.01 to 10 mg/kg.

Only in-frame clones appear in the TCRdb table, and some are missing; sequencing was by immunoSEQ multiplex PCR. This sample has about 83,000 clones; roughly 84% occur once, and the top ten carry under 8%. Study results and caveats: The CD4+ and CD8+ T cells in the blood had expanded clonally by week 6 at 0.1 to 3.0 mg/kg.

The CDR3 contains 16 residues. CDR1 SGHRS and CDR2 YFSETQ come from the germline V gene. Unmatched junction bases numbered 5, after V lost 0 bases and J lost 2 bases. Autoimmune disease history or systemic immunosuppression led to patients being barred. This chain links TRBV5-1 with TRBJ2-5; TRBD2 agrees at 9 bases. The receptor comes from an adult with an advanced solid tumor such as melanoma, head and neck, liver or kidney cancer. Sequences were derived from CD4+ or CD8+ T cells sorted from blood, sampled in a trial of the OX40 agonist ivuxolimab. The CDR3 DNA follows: TGCGCCAGCAGCTTGGCGGCTAGCGGGACTCAAGAGACCCAGTACTTC. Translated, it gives CASSLAASGTQETQYF. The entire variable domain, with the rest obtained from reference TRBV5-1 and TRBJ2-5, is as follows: KAGVTQTPRYLIKTRGQQVTLSCSPISGHRSVSWYQQTPGQGLQFLFEYFSETQRNKGNFPGRFSGRQFSNSRSEMNVSTLELGDSALYLCASSLAASGTQETQYFGPGTRLLVL.